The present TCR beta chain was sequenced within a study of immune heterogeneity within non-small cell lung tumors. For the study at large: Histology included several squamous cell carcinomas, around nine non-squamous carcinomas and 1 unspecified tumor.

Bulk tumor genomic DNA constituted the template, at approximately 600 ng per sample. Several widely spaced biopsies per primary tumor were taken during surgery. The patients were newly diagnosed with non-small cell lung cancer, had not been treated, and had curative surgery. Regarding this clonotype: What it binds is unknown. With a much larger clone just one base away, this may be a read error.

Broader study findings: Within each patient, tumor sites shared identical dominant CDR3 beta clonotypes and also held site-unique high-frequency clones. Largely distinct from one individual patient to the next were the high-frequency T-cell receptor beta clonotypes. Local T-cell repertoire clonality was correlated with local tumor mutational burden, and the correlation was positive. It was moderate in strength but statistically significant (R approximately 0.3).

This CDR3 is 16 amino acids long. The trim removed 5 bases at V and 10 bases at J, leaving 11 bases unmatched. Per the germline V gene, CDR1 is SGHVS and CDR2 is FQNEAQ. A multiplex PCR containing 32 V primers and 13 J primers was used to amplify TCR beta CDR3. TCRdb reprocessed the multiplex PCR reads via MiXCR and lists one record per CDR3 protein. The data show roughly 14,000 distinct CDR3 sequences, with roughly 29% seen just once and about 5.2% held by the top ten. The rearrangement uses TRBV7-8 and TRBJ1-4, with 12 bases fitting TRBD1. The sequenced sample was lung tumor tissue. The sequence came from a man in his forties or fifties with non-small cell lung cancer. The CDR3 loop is CASSPRAGTGGVKLFF. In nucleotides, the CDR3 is TGTGCCAGCAGCCCTCGAGCCGGGACAGGGGGCGTAAAACTGTTTTTT.